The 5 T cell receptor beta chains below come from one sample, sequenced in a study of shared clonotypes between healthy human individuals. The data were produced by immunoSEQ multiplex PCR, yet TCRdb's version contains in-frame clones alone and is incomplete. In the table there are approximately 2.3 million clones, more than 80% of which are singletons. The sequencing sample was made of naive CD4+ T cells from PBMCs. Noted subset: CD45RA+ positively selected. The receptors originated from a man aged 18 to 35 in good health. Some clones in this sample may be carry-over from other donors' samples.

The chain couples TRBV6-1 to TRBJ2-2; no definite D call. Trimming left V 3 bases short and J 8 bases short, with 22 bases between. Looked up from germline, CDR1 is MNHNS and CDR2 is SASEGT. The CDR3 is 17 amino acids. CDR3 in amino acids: CASSDNGARWGKGELFF. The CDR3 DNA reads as TGTGCCAGCAGTGACAATGGCGCCCGGTGGGGAAAGGGGGAGCTGTTTTTT.

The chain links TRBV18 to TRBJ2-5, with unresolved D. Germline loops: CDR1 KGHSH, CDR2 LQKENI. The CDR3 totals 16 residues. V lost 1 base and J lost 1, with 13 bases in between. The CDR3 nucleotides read TGTGCCAGCTCACCACAACCGGCCCACCTCCAAGAGACCCAGTACTTC. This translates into CASSPQPAHLQETQYF.

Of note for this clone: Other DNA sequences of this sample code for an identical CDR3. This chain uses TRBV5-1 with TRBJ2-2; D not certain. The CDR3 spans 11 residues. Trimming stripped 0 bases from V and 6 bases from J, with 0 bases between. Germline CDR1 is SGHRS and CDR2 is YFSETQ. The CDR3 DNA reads TGCGCCAGCAGCTTGGCCGGGGAGCTGTTTTTT. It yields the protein CASSLAGELFF.

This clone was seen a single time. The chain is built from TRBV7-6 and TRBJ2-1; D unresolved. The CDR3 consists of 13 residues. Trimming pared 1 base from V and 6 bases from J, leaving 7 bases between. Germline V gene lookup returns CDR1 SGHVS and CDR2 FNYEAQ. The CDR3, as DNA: TGTGCCAGCAGCTTAGAGGGCCTCAATGAGCAGTTCTTC. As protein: CASSLEGLNEQFF. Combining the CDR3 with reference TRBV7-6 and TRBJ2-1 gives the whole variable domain GAGVSQSPRYKVTKRGQDVALRCDPISGHVSLYWYRQALGQGPEFLTYFNYEAQQDKSGLPNDRFSAERPEGSISTLTIQRTEQRDSAMYRCASSLEGLNEQFFGPGTRLTVL.

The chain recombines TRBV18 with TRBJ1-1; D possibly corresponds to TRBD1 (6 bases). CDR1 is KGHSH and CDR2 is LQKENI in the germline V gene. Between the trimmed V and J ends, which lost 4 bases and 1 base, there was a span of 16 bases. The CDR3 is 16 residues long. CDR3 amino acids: CASSQNRQATNTEAFF. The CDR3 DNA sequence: TGTGCCAGCTCACAGAACCGACAGGCGACGAACACTGAAGCTTTCTTT.